The 23 T cell receptor beta chains presented below share a single source sample, sequenced in a study of T-cell memory formation after mild COVID-19. Using its own MiXCR run on the 5' RACE reads, TCRdb lists one record per CDR3 protein. The sample lists approximately 170,000 distinct CDR3 sequences; 10% to 15% were seen once. The sequencing sample was made of PBMCs or a T cell subset sorted from them (not recorded which). Every receptor here comes from a young man who had mild COVID-19 (a few samples of this study predate the infection). Cell type and time point are not known.

This clonotype was found a few times. This chain connects TRBV12-3 or TRBV12-4 to TRBJ1-2, with D unclear. Trimming removed 1 base at V and 4 bases at J, with 13 bases between. The CDR3 runs 15 residues. The CDR3 loop reads CASSLGPGWRYGYTF. In nucleotides, the CDR3 is TGTGCCAGCAGTTTAGGCCCGGGATGGCGCTATGGCTACACCTTC.

This clonotype was counted ten times or more. The chain employs TRBV7-9 and TRBJ2-1; 7 bases are shared with TRBD1. Per germline, CDR1 SEHNR and CDR2 FQNEAQ (reference sequence). V shed 5 bases and J 7 bases; nucleotides not matched to a gene: 5. The CDR3 runs 13 residues. The CDR3 nucleotides read TGTGCCAGCAGCCCAAACAGGGGTAATGAGCAGTTCTTC. Translating gives CASSPNRGNEQFF.

This clonotype was observed a few times. J is TRBJ2-2 and V is TRBV7-6; D gene uncertain. V lost 5 bases to trimming and J lost 1 base, with 14 bases between them. Germline-derived CDR1 and CDR2 are SGHVS and FNYEAQ. The CDR3 is 16 amino acids. DNA of the CDR3: TGTGCCAGCAGCATAAGGTCTCGGGTGAACACCGGGGAGCTGTTTTTT. Translating gives CASSIRSRVNTGELFF. Drawing the rest from reference TRBV7-6 and TRBJ2-2, the complete variable domain is GAGVSQSPRYKVTKRGQDVALRCDPISGHVSLYWYRQALGQGPEFLTYFNYEAQQDKSGLPNDRFSAERPEGSISTLTIQRTEQRDSAMYRCASSIRSRVNTGELFFGEGSRLTVL.

This clonotype showed up just a few times. J is TRBJ2-6 and V is TRBV7-9; a weak D match, TRBD2 (5 bases). The V gene's germline CDR1 is SEHNR and CDR2 FQNEAQ (reference sequence). V was cut by 5 bases and J by 2 bases, with 10 bases left in between. The CDR3 is 15 residues long. The DNA of the CDR3 is TGTGCCAGCAGCCCCGGGGTGGCTGGGGCCAACGTCCTGACTTTC. Its translation is CASSPGVAGANVLTF. The entire variable domain, with the rest obtained from reference TRBV7-9 and TRBJ2-6, is as follows: DTGVSQNPRHKITKRGQNVTFRCDPISEHNRLYWYRQTLGQGPEFLTYFQNEAQLEKSRLLSDRFSAERPKGSFSTLEIQRTEQGDSAMYLCASSPGVAGANVLTFGAGSRLTVL.

The rearrangement uses TRBV7-9 and TRBJ2-1; 10 bases agree with TRBD2. The V gene end was trimmed by 0 bases and the J gene end by 6 bases; junction bases not matched to a gene: 8. CDR3 length equals 17 residues. In germline, CDR1 is SEHNR, CDR2 FQNEAQ (reference sequence). CDR3 loop: CASSLAPGLAGANEQFF. The DNA of the CDR3 is TGTGCCAGCAGCTTAGCGCCCGGGCTAGCGGGGGCCAATGAGCAGTTCTTC.

The rearrangement uses TRBV20-1 and TRBJ2-5; the match to TRBD2 covers 8 bases. The germline V gene encodes CDR1 DFQATT and CDR2 SNEGSKA (reference sequence). V lost 6 bases and J lost 3; bases outside the gene matches: 12. This CDR3 is built from 15 residues. The chain's CDR3 is CSAVPRGSGEETQYF. CDR3 bases: TGCAGTGCCGTACCCCGTGGTAGCGGGGAAGAGACCCAGTACTTC.

The chain is built from TRBV20-1 and TRBJ2-4, with a possible D match to TRBD2 (6 bases). Per germline, CDR1 DFQATT and CDR2 SNEGSKA (reference sequence). CDR3 length: 17 amino acids. Trimming shortened V by 4 bases and J by 7 bases, and 26 bases separated the two germline ends. The CDR3 sequence is CSAIITGTAYWGNIQYF. In DNA form, the CDR3 reads TGCAGTGCTATAATAACCGGGACTGCCTACTGGGGGAACATTCAGTACTTC.

This chain links TRBV9 with TRBJ1-6; D remains unclear. The CDR3 has 14 amino acids. The V gene lost 4 bases and the J gene lost 8 bases, with 13 bases spanning the gap. Germline V gives CDR1 SGDLS, CDR2 YYNGEE. The CDR3 region is CASSLDNEDSPLHF. The CDR3 DNA reads TGTGCCAGCAGCCTAGACAACGAGGATTCACCCCTCCACTTT.

This clonotype was picked up a small number of times. V gene TRBV29-1 combines with J gene TRBJ2-4; D perhaps matches TRBD2 (7 bases). The V end lost 6 bases, the J end lost 8 bases, and 17 bases lay between the germline ends. This CDR3 contains 13 residues. Germline assignment: CDR1 SQVTM and CDR2 ANQGSEA. The CDR3 region is CSVGGGERDIQYF. CDR3 DNA sequence: TGCAGCGTGGGGGGGGGCGAAAGGGACATTCAGTACTTC.

In this sample, this clonotype turned up a few times. The chain carries TRBV20-1 and TRBJ1-5; D is unresolved. The CDR3 is made up of 14 amino acids. The V end was cut by 0 bases, the J end by 2 bases, with 8 bases between. Germline V lookup: CDR1 DFQATT, CDR2 SNEGSKA (reference sequence). CDR3 in amino acids: CSAREGVGNQPQHF. DNA for the CDR3: TGCAGTGCTAGAGAGGGCGTTGGCAATCAGCCCCAGCATTTT.

This clonotype was detected a few times. This chain joins TRBV30 and TRBJ2-5, with 8 bases fitting TRBD2. The CDR3 loop spans 14 amino acids. V shed 3 bases and J 5 bases; nucleotides not matched to a gene: 8. Germline lookup yields CDR1 GTSNPN and CDR2 SVGIG (reference sequence). CDR3 loop: CAWSQQGLGETQYF. The DNA of the CDR3 is TGTGCCTGGAGCCAGCAGGGACTAGGGGAGACCCAGTACTTC.

This clonotype was picked up a small number of times. The chain couples TRBV6-5 to TRBJ2-7; no definite D call. Per the germline V gene, CDR1 is MNHEY and CDR2 is SVGAGI. The CDR3 covers 12 residues. Deletions cut 7 bases from V and 6 bases from J, with 13 bases between. This CDR3 is CASTRPFGEQYF. The CDR3 bases are TGTGCCAGCACCCGCCCCTTTGGCGAGCAGTACTTC.

This clonotype has a count of ten or more. The chain has TRBV7-9 and TRBJ2-7; 10 bases align to TRBD1. The J segment lost 5 bases and the V segment lost 5 bases, leaving 15 bases of the junction unmatched. This CDR3 comprises 17 residues. Per germline, CDR1 SEHNR and CDR2 FQNEAQ (reference sequence). The CDR3 is CASSAGTGAPLAHEQYF. In DNA form, the CDR3 reads TGTGCCAGCAGCGCCGGGACAGGGGCCCCTCTGGCCCACGAGCAGTACTTC.

This clonotype was counted a few times. This sequence joins TRBV10-3 and TRBJ1-5, with D hard to call. V gave up 4 bases and J gave up 5 bases, with 9 bases separating them. The germline gives CDR1 ENHRY, CDR2 SYGVKD. This CDR3 has 13 amino acids. CDR3 sequence (DNA): TGTGCCATCAGTGCCGGTAGAGATCAGCCCCAGCATTTT. Protein product: CAISAGRDQPQHF.

This clonotype occurred a few times. The CDR3 is CASSLGGINYEQYF. CDR3 nucleotides: TGTGCCAGCAGCTTAGGCGGGATAAACTACGAGCAGTACTTC. The chain couples TRBV7-2 to TRBJ2-7; D is perhaps TRBD2 (6 bases). This CDR3 is 14 amino acids long. Germline-derived CDR1 and CDR2 are SGHTA and FQGNSA. V was shortened by 1 base and J by 3 bases, with 10 bases between the two germline ends.

The V call is TRBV3-1, the J call TRBJ2-2; 8 bases line up with TRBD2. V was clipped by 6 bases and J by 6 bases; unmatched bases: 9. This CDR3 comprises 15 residues. Germline V gives CDR1 LGHDT, CDR2 YNNKEL (reference sequence). The CDR3 is CASREHGGVAGELFF. The CDR3 coding sequence is TGTGCCAGCAGGGAACACGGGGGGGTGGCCGGGGAGCTGTTTTTT.

This clonotype was counted between two and nine times. CDR3 in DNA: TGCGCCAGCAGCCACCCCGACAGGGGGGACGAGCAGTACTTC. It translates to CASSHPDRGDEQYF. V gene TRBV4-1 combines with J gene TRBJ2-7; 9 positions match TRBD1. The V gene end was trimmed by 3 bases and the J gene end by 5 bases; junction bases not matched to a gene: 5. Germline CDR1 and CDR2: MGHRA and YSYEKL. This CDR3 region has 14 residues.

This clonotype was counted between two and nine times. The chain couples TRBV7-2 to TRBJ2-5; weak D call: TRBD1 (6 bases). The CDR3 totals 13 residues. V lost 5 bases and J 3 bases, leaving 10 bases between the germline ends. Germline CDR1 SGHTA, CDR2 FQGNSA. The CDR3 DNA follows: TGTGCCAGCAGCACCGGACAGAAAGAGACCCAGTACTTC. The encoded protein is CASSTGQKETQYF.

The chain employs TRBV6-5 and TRBJ2-3; 12 positions agree with TRBD2. CDR1 is MNHEY, CDR2 SVGAGI, per germline. Trimming removed 6 bases from V and 4 bases from J; junction bases left unmatched: 14. The CDR3 covers 18 residues. The CDR3 region has the DNA TGTGCCAGCAGGGTACTAGCGGGAGGTTTCCCGGGGGCAGATACGCAGTATTTT. It yields the protein CASRVLAGGFPGADTQYF.

The chain employs TRBV20-1 and TRBJ1-6, with D uncertain. V lost 3 bases and J 7 bases, leaving 16 bases between the germline ends. Germline V gene data show CDR1 as DFQATT and CDR2 as SNEGSKA (reference sequence). The CDR3 covers 15 residues. CDR3 bases: TGCAGTGCTAGGCAGAGGCTTGAGTTCAATTCACCCCTCCACTTT. Translation gives CSARQRLEFNSPLHF.

This clonotype occurred a few times. The V gene is TRBV9, the J gene TRBJ1-2; D ambiguous. From germline, CDR1 is SGDLS and CDR2 YYNGEE. The CDR3 has 16 residues. Trimming stripped 4 bases from V and 4 bases from J, with 20 bases between. This CDR3 is CASSPRFPTSPYGYTF. As DNA, the CDR3 is TGTGCCAGCAGCCCGCGTTTTCCCACGAGTCCCTATGGCTACACCTTC.

V gene TRBV6-5 combines with J gene TRBJ2-7, with TRBD2 identical over 8 bases. This CDR3 is built from 15 residues. The V and J ends lost 2 bases and 3 bases, in that order; junction bases with no gene match: 6. Germline CDR1 is MNHEY and CDR2 is SVGAGI. This chain's CDR3 is CASSYMVAGNYEQYF. The DNA of the CDR3 is TGTGCCAGCAGTTACATGGTAGCGGGGAACTACGAGCAGTACTTC.

This clonotype came up a few times. The chain combines TRBV2 with TRBJ1-2; D is undetermined. This CDR3 comprises 12 residues. Germline V gene data show CDR1 as SNHLY and CDR2 as FYNNEI. Trimming cost V 8 bases and J 8 bases, with 15 bases left between them. As DNA, the CDR3 is TGTGCCAGCGAGGGCGGCCCAACCGGCTACACCTTC. This sequence encodes CASEGGPTGYTF.